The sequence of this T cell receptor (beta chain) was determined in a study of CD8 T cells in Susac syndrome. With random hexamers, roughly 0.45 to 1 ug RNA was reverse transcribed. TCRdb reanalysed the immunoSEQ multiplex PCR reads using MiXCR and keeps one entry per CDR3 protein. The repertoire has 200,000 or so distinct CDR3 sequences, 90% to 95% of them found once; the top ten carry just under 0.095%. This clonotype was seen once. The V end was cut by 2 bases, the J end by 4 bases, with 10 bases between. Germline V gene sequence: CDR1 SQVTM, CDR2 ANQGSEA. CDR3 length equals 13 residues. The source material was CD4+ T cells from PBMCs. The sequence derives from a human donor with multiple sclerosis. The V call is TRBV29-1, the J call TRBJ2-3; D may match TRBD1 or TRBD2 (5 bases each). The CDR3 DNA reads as TGCAGCGTTGAACAGGGTAGCGCAGATACGCAGTATTTT. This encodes CSVEQGSADTQYF.